Each of the 17 T cell receptor beta chains below was sequenced from the same sample in a study of T cell responses to AZD1222 COVID-19 vaccine. Sequencing was performed with immunoSEQ multiplex PCR; in TCRdb, only in-frame clones are kept and a portion is missing. This sample has about 120,000 clones, with roughly 87% found just once. The sample in question was peripheral blood, obtained on day 0 of AZD1222 vaccination. The origin of the receptors is an adult in good health.

This clone showed up just once. The J gene is TRBJ1-2, the V gene TRBV19; TRBD1 might be the D (6 bases). CDR1 and CDR2 (germline): LNHDA, SQIVND (reference sequence). The CDR3 covers 15 residues. The V end was cut by 6 bases, the J end by 3 bases, with 17 bases between. CDR3 protein: CASRFWDNLYYGYTF. CDR3 nucleotides: TGTGCCAGTAGGTTCTGGGACAACTTATACTATGGCTACACCTTC.

This clone was observed a single time. The chain recombines TRBV27 with TRBJ1-6, with TRBD1 identical over 8 bases. The ends lost 6 bases at V and 10 bases at J; junction bases unmatched: 8. CDR3 length: 14 amino acids. Germline V lookup: CDR1 MNHEY, CDR2 SMNVEV (reference sequence). The CDR3 DNA reads as TGTGCCAGCAGCCCAGGGGGCGCGGGATCACCCCTCCACTTT. It translates to CASSPGGAGSPLHF.

This clone has a single count. The chain has TRBV5-1 and TRBJ1-2; D remains unclear. Germline-derived CDR1 and CDR2 are SGHRS and YFSETQ. Trimming removed 2 bases from V and 6 bases from J, with 8 bases in between. The CDR3 extends over 12 amino acids. CDR3 in amino acids: CASSLFGDGYTF. As DNA, the CDR3 is TGCGCCAGCAGCTTATTCGGGGATGGCTACACCTTC.

This clone is a singleton in its sample. This chain joins TRBV18 and TRBJ2-5; perhaps TRBD2 as D (6 bases). Deletions cut 2 bases from V and 1 base from J, with 11 bases between. CDR3 length: 15 residues. Looked up from germline, CDR1 is KGHSH and CDR2 is LQKENI. The CDR3 protein is CASSPEAGGQETQYF. The CDR3 nucleotides are TGTGCCAGCTCACCAGAGGCCGGGGGCCAAGAGACCCAGTACTTC. The whole variable domain, remainder taken from reference TRBV18 and TRBJ2-5, is NAGVMQNPRHLVRRRGQEARLRCSPMKGHSHVYWYRQLPEEGLKFMVYLQKENIIDESGMPKERFSAEFPKEGPSILRIQQVVRGDSAAYFCASSPEAGGQETQYFGPGTRLLVL.

The V gene is TRBV19, the J gene TRBJ1-3; the D gene is possibly TRBD1 (6 bases). CDR3 length equals 19 residues. Germline CDR1 LNHDA, CDR2 SQIVND (reference sequence). Deletions cut 3 bases from V and 7 bases from J, with 28 bases between. CDR3 loop: CASSMELTTARGILNTIYF. The CDR3, as DNA: TGTGCCAGTAGTATGGAACTAACAACCGCCAGGGGTATTCTGAACACCATATATTTT.

The chain combines TRBV6-5 with TRBJ1-1, with 9 bases lining up with TRBD1. The CDR3 has 14 amino acids. Germline V lookup: CDR1 MNHEY, CDR2 SVGAGI. The V and J ends lost 6 bases and 4 bases, in that order; junction bases with no gene match: 6. CDR3 loop: CASREGQGGTEAFF. For the CDR3, the DNA is TGTGCCAGCAGGGAGGGACAGGGAGGCACTGAAGCTTTCTTT.

The CDR3 is CASSPWGQKTDTQYF. CDR3 nucleotides: TGTGCCAGCTCACCATGGGGACAGAAGACAGATACGCAGTATTTT. The chain employs TRBV18 and TRBJ2-3; 7 bases fit TRBD1. From germline, CDR1 is KGHSH and CDR2 LQKENI. With V trimmed by 2 bases and J by 3 bases, 5 bases remained unmatched. CDR3 length: 15 amino acids.

The chain has TRBV29-1 and TRBJ1-5; 8 bases match TRBD1. Germline V CDR1 and CDR2: SQVTM, ANQGSEA. The V gene end was trimmed by 7 bases and the J gene end by 6 bases; junction bases not matched to a gene: 11. CDR3 length: 14 residues. CDR3 sequence (DNA): TGCAGCGGAACGACAGGGGATGTGAGTCAGCCCCAGCATTTT. This gives the protein CSGTTGDVSQPQHF.

This sequence joins TRBV6-5 and TRBJ1-2; maybe TRBD1 (5 bases). Trimming pared 6 bases from V and 3 bases from J, leaving 17 bases between. CDR3 size: 15 residues. Germline V CDR1 and CDR2: MNHEY, SVGAGI. The CDR3 region has the DNA TGTGCCAGCAGAAGACCCGGGGACCGCGACTATGGCTACACCTTC. Protein: CASRRPGDRDYGYTF.

The gene calls are TRBV6-6 and TRBJ2-2, with 10 nucleotides matching TRBD2. The CDR3 contains 14 residues. Germline assignment: CDR1 MNHNY and CDR2 SVGAGI (reference sequence). With V trimmed by 6 bases and J by 3 bases, 1 base remained unmatched. CDR3 bases: TGTGCCAGCAGACTAGCGGGGCACACCGGGGAGCTGTTTTTT. Its translation is CASRLAGHTGELFF.

The rearrangement uses TRBV7-9 and TRBJ2-5; D is undetermined. Looked up from germline, CDR1 is SEHNR and CDR2 is FQNEAQ (reference sequence). The V and J ends lost 0 bases and 2 bases respectively, with 7 bases between them. The CDR3 covers 14 residues. The CDR3 coding sequence is TGTGCCAGCAGCTTAGCAACAATGCAAGAGACCCAGTACTTC. As protein: CASSLATMQETQYF. Complete variable domain (other parts from reference TRBV7-9 and TRBJ2-5): DTGVSQNPRHKITKRGQNVTFRCDPISEHNRLYWYRQTLGQGPEFLTYFQNEAQLEKSRLLSDRFSAERPKGSFSTLEIQRTEQGDSAMYLCASSLATMQETQYFGPGTRLLVL.

This clone occurred a few times. The J gene is TRBJ1-5, the V gene TRBV6-1; unclear D gene. Germline assignment: CDR1 MNHNS and CDR2 SASEGT. V was clipped by 1 base and J by 0 bases, with 16 bases between them. This CDR3 contains 18 residues. CDR3 DNA: TGTGCCAGCAGTGAAGGGGATTTTTGGGGATATAGCAATCAGCCCCAGCATTTT. Translating gives CASSEGDFWGYSNQPQHF.

This chain joins TRBV10-2 and TRBJ1-1; maybe TRBD1 (6 bases). Germline V gene data show CDR1 as WSHSY and CDR2 as SAAADI. V was trimmed by 4 bases and J by 4 bases, leaving 10 bases between them. The CDR3 sequence is 13 residues long. The CDR3 DNA reads as TGCGCCAGCAGTGCAGGGGTAGGCACTGAAGCTTTCTTT. Translation gives CASSAGVGTEAFF.

This chain uses TRBV4-3 with TRBJ1-2; 10 bases align to TRBD1. J was trimmed by 8 bases and V by 4 bases; bases with no gene match: 10. From germline, CDR1 is LGHNA and CDR2 YSLEER. The CDR3 runs 15 residues. CDR3 loop: CASSRRDRGFDGYTF. The DNA of the CDR3 is TGCGCCAGCAGCCGGCGGGACAGGGGCTTTGACGGCTACACCTTC.

Comments on this clone: Other DNA variants within this sample encode the same CDR3. The chain employs TRBV18 and TRBJ1-2; no clear D. CDR3 size: 13 residues. V dropped 2 bases and J dropped 2 bases, with 6 bases sitting between them. Germline CDR1 and CDR2: KGHSH and LQKENI. CDR3 amino acids: CASSPSGNYGYTF. In nucleotides, the CDR3 is TGTGCCAGCTCACCATCGGGAAACTATGGCTACACCTTC.

V gene TRBV7-2 combines with J gene TRBJ2-7, with no clear D. Trimming pared 1 base from V and 6 bases from J, leaving 13 bases between. CDR3 size: 14 residues. Germline CDR1 and CDR2: SGHTA and FQGNSA. As DNA, the CDR3 is TGTGCCAGCAGCTTAGGGCCTACGACCGGCGAGCAGTACTTC. Translated: CASSLGPTTGEQYF.

J is TRBJ2-3 and V is TRBV24-1; D perhaps matches TRBD2 (5 bases). The germline V and J ends were trimmed by 1 base and 0 bases, with 13 bases remaining between them. The germline V gene encodes CDR1 KGHDR and CDR2 SFDVKD. The CDR3 loop spans 17 amino acids. The CDR3, as DNA: TGTGCCACCAGTGATTTCGGCGACTATGGGAGCACAGATACGCAGTATTTT. It codes for CATSDFGDYGSTDTQYF.